The present T cell receptor beta chain was sequenced within a study of technical replicates of blood from several donors. The CDR3 covers 15 residues. Trimming left V 5 bases short and J 7 bases short, with 20 bases between. Germline CDR1 and CDR2: SEHNR and FQNEAQ (reference sequence). Libraries were prepared by immunoSEQ multiplex PCR; TCRdb keeps only in-frame clonotypes and omits some of them. The table records about 75,000 clones, approximately 97% of them present only once. Source material: T cells isolated from PBMCs. The source of this sequence is a human donor in good health. J is TRBJ1-2 and V is TRBV7-9; D call uncertain. CDR3 residues: CASSGPAGIPSGYTF. CDR3 coding DNA: TGTGCCAGCAGCGGCCCCGCAGGTATCCCCTCTGGCTACACCTTC. Looking up the rest from reference TRBV7-9 and TRBJ1-2 gives the full variable domain: DTGVSQNPRHKITKRGQNVTFRCDPISEHNRLYWYRQTLGQGPEFLTYFQNEAQLEKSRLLSDRFSAERPKGSFSTLEIQRTEQGDSAMYLCASSGPAGIPSGYTFGSGTRLTVV.